This T cell receptor (beta chain) derives from a study of shared clonotypes between healthy human individuals. The study, taken as a whole, reports: Naive CD4 clonotype sharing across four donors was approximately 5%.

This CDR3 is built from 16 residues. CDR1 and CDR2 from the germline V gene are SEHNR and FQNEAQ (reference sequence). Trimming stripped 5 bases from V and 6 bases from J, with 21 bases between. Turning to this clone: Antigen specificity is unknown.

The deep-level immunoSEQ assay was used. Authors' processing steps: Junction-only sequences without quality scores came from ImmunoSEQ, so filtering differed. Generated by immunoSEQ multiplex PCR, the TCRdb table keeps only in-frame clones and is missing some. V and J calls and clone size are copied from that table; D and trimming were computed from the DNA. Of 2 million to 2.5 million clones listed, more than 85% are singletons. CD45RA+ naive and CD45RA-negative memory subsets were separated from CD4+ cells. V gene TRBV7-9 combines with J gene TRBJ2-3; D may correspond to TRBD1 or TRBD2 (5 bases each). The source material was naive CD4+ T cells from PBMCs. Documented subset: CD45RA+ positively selected. The clonotype originates from a man aged 18 to 35 in good health. Some clones in this sample may be carry-over from other donors' samples. The DNA for the CDR3 is TGTGCCAGCAGCGTGTACCGACAGTTTCGCGGGGATACGCAGTATTTT. Encoded protein: CASSVYRQFRGDTQYF.